This passage covers 23 T cell receptor beta chains from one sample sequenced in a study of response to subunit inactivated influenza vaccine. In TCRdb, the RT-PCR reads were re-called with MiXCR into one record per CDR3 protein. Among under 500,000 distinct CDR3 sequences listed, approximately 11% were seen once. The source was PBMCs from blood, collected 40 to 50 days after vaccination. The receptor set was obtained from a man in his fifties or sixties who received an inactivated influenza vaccine.

V and J are TRBV18 and TRBJ2-6; 12 bases match TRBD2. The V and J ends lost 2 bases and 4 bases, in that order; junction bases with no gene match: 9. The CDR3 is 19 amino acids. Germline V gene lookup returns CDR1 KGHSH and CDR2 LQKENI. Written as DNA, the CDR3 is TGTGCCAGCTCACCATCGGCTAGCGGGAGGGCTGGAGGGGCCAACGTCCTGACTTTC. It is translated as CASSPSASGRAGGANVLTF. Drawing the rest from reference TRBV18 and TRBJ2-6, the complete variable domain is NAGVMQNPRHLVRRRGQEARLRCSPMKGHSHVYWYRQLPEEGLKFMVYLQKENIIDESGMPKERFSAEFPKEGPSILRIQQVVRGDSAAYFCASSPSASGRAGGANVLTFGAGSRLTVL.

This sequence joins TRBV5-5 and TRBJ2-3; D is possibly TRBD2 (6 bases). V lost 0 bases and J 4 bases, leaving 12 bases between the germline ends. In germline, CDR1 is SGHKS, CDR2 YYEKEE (reference sequence). This CDR3 has 15 residues. The DNA for the CDR3 is TGTGCCAGCAGCTTGGCCGTTATAGCGGCAGATACGCAGTATTTT. Its protein is CASSLAVIAADTQYF.

This clonotype was observed a few times. The chain links TRBV28 to TRBJ2-1; TRBD1 matches at 9 bases. V was clipped by 3 bases and J by 4 bases; unmatched bases: 4. The CDR3 covers 15 residues. The V gene's germline CDR1 is MDHEN and CDR2 SYDVKM. CDR3 sequence: CASSLGQGRYNEQFF. As DNA, the CDR3 is TGTGCCAGCAGTTTGGGACAGGGCCGATACAATGAGCAGTTCTTC.

This clonotype was seen many times. This chain connects TRBV10-3 to TRBJ2-3; the D is unclear. Trimming took 2 bases from V and 5 from J, leaving 5 bases between them. CDR1 and CDR2 (germline): ENHRY, SYGVKD. The CDR3 extends over 12 amino acids. The CDR3 protein is CAISEMGDTQYF. The CDR3 DNA is TGTGCCATCAGTGAGATGGGAGATACGCAGTATTTT.

The chain employs TRBV4-1 and TRBJ2-3; 9 bases are shared with TRBD2. CDR1 is MGHRA and CDR2 is YSYEKL in the germline V gene. The CDR3 loop spans 15 amino acids. After removal of 1 base from V and 6 bases from J, the junction contained 5 bases not matched to a gene. For the CDR3, the DNA is TGCGCCAGCAGCCAAGGCGGGAGGGCCAGTGATACGCAGTATTTT. Its protein product is CASSQGGRASDTQYF.

The genes are TRBV6-2 or TRBV6-3 and TRBJ2-7; D remains ambiguous. V was trimmed by 3 bases and J by 6 bases, leaving 6 bases between them. The V gene's germline CDR1 is MNHEY and CDR2 SVGEGT. The CDR3 is 11 amino acids. DNA of the CDR3: TGTGCCAGCAGTTATGGGGTCGAGCAGTACTTC. This translates into CASSYGVEQYF.

The rearrangement links TRBV29-1 to TRBJ1-2, with 7 bases matching TRBD1. The CDR3 has 12 residues. CDR1 and CDR2 from the germline V gene are SQVTM and ANQGSEA. The V gene end was trimmed by 2 bases and the J gene end by 8 bases; junction bases not matched to a gene: 5. The CDR3 sequence: CSVEKGAGGYTF. The CDR3 DNA follows: TGCAGCGTTGAAAAGGGGGCAGGCGGCTACACCTTC.

The V gene is TRBV29-1, the J gene TRBJ1-2; possibly TRBD1 for D (6 bases). The germline V gene has CDR1 SQVTM and CDR2 ANQGSEA. V was shortened by 5 bases and J by 4 bases, with 14 bases between the two germline ends. This CDR3 has 13 amino acids. The CDR3 protein is CSVRGVRSYGYTF. CDR3 in DNA: TGCAGCGTTAGGGGGGTGCGGAGCTATGGCTACACCTTC.

The rearrangement uses TRBV7-3 and TRBJ2-4, with 8 bases lining up with TRBD2. In germline, CDR1 is SGHTA, CDR2 FQGTGA. The CDR3 covers 14 residues. The junction had 7 bases not matched to a gene; V was cut back by 4 bases and J by 8 bases. CDR3 DNA: TGTGCCAGCAGCTCCTCCTCCGGGGGGGACATTCAGTACTTC. This encodes CASSSSSGGDIQYF.

This clonotype was seen only a few times. The CDR3 coding sequence is TGTGCCAGCAGTCCTTCGGCAGGGCTGAGCTCCTACAATGAGCAGTTCTTC. It translates to CASSPSAGLSSYNEQFF. The chain combines TRBV7-9 with TRBJ2-1; perhaps TRBD1 as D (5 bases). Germline values: CDR1 SEHNR, CDR2 FQNEAQ (reference sequence). The CDR3 length is 17 residues. The V and J ends lost 6 bases and 0 bases respectively, with 18 bases between them.

This clonotype came up many times. The chain uses TRBV20-1 and TRBJ2-1; 7 bases are a match to TRBD2. After removal of 6 bases from V and 0 bases from J, the junction contained 14 bases not matched to a gene. The germline CDR1 and CDR2 sequences are DFQATT and SNEGSKA (reference sequence). The CDR3 runs 17 residues. The CDR3 protein is CSAHGGTSQISYNEQFF. CDR3 nucleotide sequence: TGCAGTGCCCACGGGGGGACCAGCCAAATCTCCTACAATGAGCAGTTCTTC.

This chain links TRBV29-1 with TRBJ2-1; no clear D. The CDR3 loop spans 12 amino acids. Germline V lookup: CDR1 SQVTM, CDR2 ANQGSEA. The CDR3 is CSAREGSLPQFF. For the CDR3, the DNA is TGCAGTGCAAGAGAAGGGTCGCTACCGCAGTTCTTC.

In regard to this clonotype: A read error is possible here, since a much larger clone lies one base away. The chain recombines TRBV12-3 or TRBV12-4 with TRBJ1-6; the D gene is possibly TRBD1 (5 bases). The CDR3 has 12 residues. Trimming cost V 5 bases and J 7 bases, with 6 bases left between them. The CDR3 DNA reads as TGTGCCAGCAGTCACAGGAATTCACCCCTCCACTTT. Amino acid sequence: CASSHRNSPLHF.

This clonotype came up many times. CDR3 DNA: TGCAGTGCTAGTGAGGGGGGAGGTAGTTTCCTCCACTTT. Protein: CSASEGGGSFLHF. The chain uses TRBV20-1 and TRBJ1-6; the D gene is possibly TRBD1 (6 bases). Germline V gene lookup returns CDR1 DFQATT and CDR2 SNEGSKA (reference sequence). V dropped 3 bases and J dropped 15 bases, with 18 bases sitting between them. The CDR3 contains 13 residues.

This clonotype was seen a few times. The rearrangement links TRBV20-1 to TRBJ2-7, with no clear D. Germline V CDR1 and CDR2: DFQATT, SNEGSKA (reference sequence). This CDR3 has 8 amino acids. V dropped 7 bases and J dropped 5 bases, with 3 bases sitting between them. CDR3 region: CSVHEQYF. In nucleotides, the CDR3 is TGCAGTGTCCACGAGCAGTACTTC.

V gene TRBV6-6 combines with J gene TRBJ1-1, with no clear D. Trimming removed 3 bases at V and 4 bases at J, with 9 bases between. CDR3 size: 13 residues. Germline values: CDR1 MNHNY, CDR2 SVGAGI (reference sequence). Written as DNA, the CDR3 is TGTGCCAGCAGTTATGAAGCTGGCACTGAAGCTTTCTTT. As protein: CASSYEAGTEAFF.

In this sample, this clonotype turned up a few times. The CDR3 nucleotides are TGTGCCAGCAGCTTATCATTCGCGGCCAGCTCCTACGAGCAGTACTTC. As protein: CASSLSFAASSYEQYF. This chain links TRBV7-2 with TRBJ2-7; D ambiguous. V lost 2 bases to trimming and J lost 0 bases, with 14 bases between them. Per germline, CDR1 SGHTA and CDR2 FQGNSA. The CDR3 extends over 16 amino acids.

DNA of the CDR3: TGTGCCAGCAGCCTACCCGTGGGCGGATCGAACACCGGGGAGCTGTTTTTT. This gives the protein CASSLPVGGSNTGELFF. This chain links TRBV7-8 with TRBJ2-2; D is unresolved. Looked up from germline, CDR1 is SGHVS and CDR2 is FQNEAQ. The CDR3 totals 17 residues. Trimming removed 5 bases from V and 0 bases from J, with 16 bases in between.

This clonotype was counted between two and nine times. The chain has TRBV20-1 and TRBJ2-6; the D gene is possibly TRBD1 (6 bases). Germline lookup yields CDR1 DFQATT and CDR2 SNEGSKA (reference sequence). The CDR3 consists of 15 residues. Trimming removed 6 bases from V and 5 bases from J, with 17 bases in between. CDR3 nucleotide sequence: TGCAGTGCCCCACAGGGATCCAGTAGGGCCAACGTCCTGACTTTC. Translated: CSAPQGSSRANVLTF.

The chain recombines TRBV5-1 with TRBJ2-5; 8 nucleotides agree with TRBD1. J lost 2 bases, V lost 4 bases, and 7 bases had no gene match. The CDR3 has 15 amino acids. Germline V lookup: CDR1 SGHRS, CDR2 YFSETQ. The CDR3 DNA follows: TGCGCCAGCAGCATCGGGACAGGCCGGCAAGAGACCCAGTACTTC. Amino acids: CASSIGTGRQETQYF.

This clonotype was found many times. The V call is TRBV7-2, the J call TRBJ2-7, with D possibly TRBD1 on 5 matching bases. The V gene's germline CDR1 is SGHTA and CDR2 FQGNSA. This CDR3 is built from 14 residues. Trimming removed 0 bases at V and 1 base at J, with 7 bases between. The CDR3 DNA reads TGTGCCAGCAGCTTAGCGCGACAGTCCTACGAGCAGTACTTC. It yields the protein CASSLARQSYEQYF.

J is TRBJ1-6 and V is TRBV13; TRBD1 is a possible D gene (6 bases). This CDR3 spans 15 amino acids. The germline V gene has CDR1 PRHDT and CDR2 FYEKMQ (reference sequence). V was shortened by 4 bases and J by 8 bases, with 15 bases between the two germline ends. The CDR3 DNA follows: TGTGCCAGCAGCTCCCGAGGGGGGCTTGATTCACCCCTCCACTTT. Translation: CASSSRGGLDSPLHF.

This clonotype appeared a few times. The V gene is TRBV9, the J gene TRBJ2-2; D possibly corresponds to TRBD2 (6 bases). There are 18 residues in the CDR3. CDR1 and CDR2 from the germline V gene are SGDLS and YYNGEE. Between the trimmed V and J ends, which lost 3 bases and 5 bases, there was a span of 23 bases. This CDR3 is CASSGFLGGGPSTGELFF. The CDR3 DNA reads as TGTGCCAGCAGCGGTTTCTTAGGTGGAGGGCCGAGTACCGGGGAGCTGTTTTTT.